The rows below give T cell receptor beta chains drawn from one sample of a study of circulating CD8 cells and anti-PD-1 response in melanoma. One entry per CDR3 protein, called by TCRdb with MiXCR from the reads. The sample has several hundred distinct CDR3 sequences; roughly 7% are singletons. The input for sequencing was CD8+ T cells from PBMCs, taken at baseline or after one month of anti-PD-1 therapy (not recorded which). These receptors were collected from a human donor with melanoma. CDR3s include the opening cysteine and the closing phenylalanine or tryptophan. The order of the fields is J gene, clone size, V gene, D gene, CDR3 protein, CDR3 DNA. D genes are given only for firm matches. The size field is filled for only some rows; it gives once, few, many or a size class.

TRBJ2-7 | medium-sized | TRBV4-1 | - | CASSQVQASYEQYF | TGCGCCAGCAGCCAAGTTCAAGCCTCCTACGAGCAGTACTTC
TRBJ2-7 | large | TRBV19 | TRBD1 | CASSPWTGELGEQYF | TGTGCCAGTAGTCCTTGGACAGGGGAACTTGGCGAGCAGTACTTC
TRBJ2-7 | large | TRBV28 | - | CASSSRDLPVYEQYF | TGTGCCAGCAGTTCCCGGGACCTGCCAGTCTACGAGCAGTACTTC
TRBJ2-7 | medium-sized | TRBV29-1 | - | CSVSQGDYEQYF | TGCAGCGTTTCTCAGGGCGACTACGAGCAGTACTTC
TRBJ2-7 | large | TRBV20-1 | - | CSASPTTATLSYEQYF | TGCAGTGCCTCTCCGACGACAGCCACGCTTAGCTACGAGCAGTACTTC
TRBJ2-1 | medium-sized | TRBV28 | TRBD2 | CASGLAGDYLWEQFF | TGTGCCAGCGGGTTAGCGGGAGATTATCTTTGGGAGCAGTTCTTC
TRBJ2-1 | medium-sized | TRBV27 | - | CASSSIDSVDYEQFF | TGTGCCAGCAGTTCCATAGACTCGGTGGACTATGAGCAGTTCTTC
TRBJ2-7 | few | TRBV19 | - | CASSMEGSSYEQYF | TGTGCCAGTAGTATGGAGGGAAGCTCCTACGAGCAGTACTTC
TRBJ2-5 | large | TRBV7-8 | - | CASSLGTGQETQYF | TGTGCCAGCAGCTTAGGTACCGGCCAAGAGACCCAGTACTTC
TRBJ2-3 | few | TRBV18 | - | CASSPLGTDTQYF | TGTGCCAGCTCACCACTAGGCACAGATACGCAGTATTTT
TRBJ2-5 | - | TRBV30 | - | CAWSVVFGETQYF | TGTGCCTGGAGTGTAGTTTTCGGCGAGACCCAGTACTTC
TRBJ1-1 | - | TRBV4-3 | - | CASSPEMSTEAFF | TGCGCCAGCAGCCCAGAGATGAGCACTGAAGCTTTCTTT
TRBJ1-1 | medium-sized | TRBV28 | - | CASSFPDTMNTEAFF | TGTGCCAGCAGTTTCCCCGACACCATGAACACTGAAGCTTTCTTT
TRBJ2-7 | few | TRBV19 | - | CASTVAEGSYEQYF | TGTGCCAGTACGGTGGCAGAAGGTTCCTACGAGCAGTACTTC
TRBJ1-1 | - | TRBV30 | - | CAWREGVGNTEAFF | TGTGCCTGGAGAGAAGGGGTCGGAAACACTGAAGCTTTCTTT
TRBJ1-2 | large | TRBV27 | TRBD1 | CASSLAGTGAYGYTF | TGTGCCAGCAGTTTAGCCGGGACAGGGGCCTATGGCTACACCTTC
TRBJ2-1 | - | TRBV29-1 | TRBD2 | CSVDGAGGEQFF | TGCAGCGTTGACGGTGCGGGAGGTGAGCAGTTCTTC
TRBJ2-2 | large | TRBV5-4 | - | CASSFQGSGELFF | TGTGCCAGCAGCTTTCAGGGGTCCGGGGAGCTGTTTTTT
TRBJ2-1 | large | TRBV3-1 | - | CASSQVAEGYNEQFF | TGTGCCAGCAGCCAAGTGGCCGAGGGATACAATGAGCAGTTCTTC
TRBJ2-2 | large | TRBV29-1 | TRBD2 | CSVPGVGRATGELFF | TGCAGCGTTCCCGGGGTCGGGAGGGCCACCGGGGAGCTGTTTTTT
TRBJ2-2 | large | TRBV9 | - | CASSDPYRDANTGELFF | TGTGCCAGCAGCGATCCCTATAGAGACGCGAACACCGGGGAGCTGTTTTTT
TRBJ2-7 | large | TRBV19 | TRBD2 | CASSMLAGAPEQYF | TGTGCCAGTAGTATGCTAGCGGGAGCTCCCGAGCAGTACTTC
TRBJ1-3 | medium-sized | TRBV29-1 | TRBD1 | CSVWDSDSGNTIYF | TGCAGCGTATGGGACAGCGACTCTGGAAACACCATATATTTT
TRBJ2-3 | medium-sized | TRBV28 | - | CASSYVQGRADTQYF | TGTGCCAGCAGTTACGTACAGGGTCGCGCAGATACGCAGTATTTT
TRBJ1-5 | large | TRBV19 | - | CASSSALVSNQPQHF | TGTGCCAGTAGTTCCGCTTTGGTTAGCAATCAGCCCCAGCATTTT
TRBJ1-5 | large | TRBV5-6 | - | CASSSRYLYSNQPQHF | TGTGCCAGCAGCTCACGATACCTCTATAGCAATCAGCCCCAGCATTTT
TRBJ2-1 | large | TRBV2 | TRBD2 | CASEGLAGGKSSYNEQFF | TGTGCCAGTGAGGGACTAGCGGGAGGAAAGAGCTCCTACAATGAGCAGTTCTTC